These 11 T cell receptor beta chains share one sample of origin, sequenced in a study of regulatory T cells in long-lasting Graves disease. Libraries of TCR beta came from iRepertoire HTBI primers plus Arm-PCR of CDR3 regions. TCRdb re-called the multiplex PCR reads through MiXCR, storing one row per CDR3 protein. The sample consists of hundreds of thousands of distinct CDR3 sequences, around 15% of them appearing once. Time point defined: newly diagnosed GD, antithyroid drugs for less than 3 months. There was RNA extracted from PBMCs, and the TCR library was made from it. Sequencing used peripheral blood mononuclear cells (PBMCs), obtained at new diagnosis, from a patient treated with antithyroid drugs. These receptors all come from a female donor with Graves disease.

This clonotype was recorded at least ten times. V and J are TRBV5-1 and TRBJ1-1; D is unresolved. V was trimmed by 1 base and J by 0 bases, leaving 10 bases between them. Per germline, CDR1 SGHRS and CDR2 YFSETQ. The CDR3 spans 15 residues. The DNA for the CDR3 is TGCGCCAGCAGCTTGCTCGGGCAGATGAACACTGAAGCTTTCTTT. This gives the protein CASSLLGQMNTEAFF.

In this sample, this clonotype turned up many times. The chain combines TRBV30 with TRBJ2-5; D possibly matches TRBD1 or TRBD2 (5 bases each). Germline V CDR1 and CDR2: GTSNPN, SVGIG (reference sequence). This CDR3 contains 16 residues. V was trimmed by 4 bases and J by 5 bases, leaving 23 bases between them. This CDR3 reads CAWTPTAAPWGETQYF. The DNA for the CDR3 is TGTGCCTGGACTCCGACTGCAGCTCCATGGGGGGAGACCCAGTACTTC.

This clonotype was detected only a few times. This may stem from a read error, because a much larger clone lies one nucleotide away. The rearrangement uses TRBV12-3 or TRBV12-4 and TRBJ1-1; D possibly corresponds to TRBD1 (5 bases). This CDR3 is 14 amino acids long. The CDR3, as DNA: TGTGCCAGCAGTTTTGGGACGGGGGAGACTGAAGCTTCCTTT. It translates to CASSFGTGETEASF.

CDR3 protein: CASTRGIHEQYF. The CDR3 DNA follows: TGTGCCAGCACCAGGGGTATCCACGAGCAGTACTTC. The V and J genes are TRBV6-2 or TRBV6-3 and TRBJ2-7; D might be TRBD1 (6 bases). The CDR3 contains 12 residues. Deletions cut 7 bases from V and 5 bases from J, with 12 bases between. Germline V gene lookup returns CDR1 MNHEY and CDR2 SVGEGT.

This clonotype showed up just a few times. The CDR3: CSAKSGRSYNEQFF. The CDR3 DNA is TGCAGTGCTAAAAGCGGGAGATCCTACAATGAGCAGTTCTTC. The V call is TRBV20-1, the J call TRBJ2-1, with 8 bases aligning to TRBD2. Looked up from germline, CDR1 is DFQATT and CDR2 is SNEGSKA (reference sequence). Unmatched junction bases numbered 3, after V lost 4 bases and J lost 1 base. The CDR3 extends over 14 amino acids.

In its sample, this clonotype was seen many times. The V and J genes are TRBV4-3 and TRBJ2-2, with D uncertain. CDR3 length: 17 amino acids. CDR1 and CDR2 from the germline V gene are LGHNA and YSLEER. The V end lost 0 bases, the J end lost 3 bases, and 14 bases lay between the germline ends. CDR3 sequence: CASSQDHDRRHTGELFF. In DNA, the CDR3 is TGCGCCAGCAGCCAAGATCATGATCGGCGGCACACCGGGGAGCTGTTTTTT.

The sample holds many counts of this clonotype. The rearrangement joins TRBV7-2 to TRBJ1-6; 8 nucleotides match TRBD1. The germline gives CDR1 SGHTA, CDR2 FQGNSA. This CDR3 comprises 15 residues. V lost 2 bases to trimming and J lost 9 bases; unmatched junction nucleotides: 6. The CDR3 sequence is CASSLWTGTGSPLHF. As DNA, the CDR3 is TGTGCCAGCAGCTTATGGACAGGGACGGGTTCACCCCTCCACTTT.

This clonotype appeared many times. The gene calls are TRBV3-1 and TRBJ1-6; the D gene is possibly TRBD1 (5 bases). CDR1 LGHDT and CDR2 YNNKEL come from the germline V gene (reference sequence). The ends were cut back, 8 bases at V and 3 bases at J, with 11 bases in the middle. The CDR3 contains 14 residues. CDR3 residues: CASSGTDYNSPLHF. Here the CDR3 DNA reads TGTGCCAGCTCCGGGACGGACTATAATTCACCCCTCCACTTT.

The sample holds many counts of this clonotype. The V and J genes are TRBV27 and TRBJ2-1, with TRBD1 matching 7 bases. V was pared by 3 bases and J by 3 bases, with 2 bases of the junction left unmatched. CDR3 length: 14 amino acids. Germline V CDR1 and CDR2: MNHEY, SMNVEV (reference sequence). CDR3 protein: CASSLTGNYNEQFF. The CDR3 DNA sequence: TGTGCCAGCAGTTTGACAGGGAACTACAATGAGCAGTTCTTC.

Many counts were recorded for this clonotype. V gene TRBV6-1 combines with J gene TRBJ1-1; D is unclear. The CDR3 is 11 residues long. From germline, CDR1 is MNHNS and CDR2 SASEGT. V lost 8 bases and J 4 bases, leaving 8 bases between the germline ends. CDR3: CASETGTEAFF. The CDR3 DNA is TGTGCCAGCGAGACCGGCACTGAAGCTTTCTTT.

This clonotype showed up many times. The chain joins TRBV5-5 to TRBJ1-2; 10 nucleotides match TRBD1. The V and J ends lost 4 bases and 4 bases, in that order; junction bases with no gene match: 4. CDR1 is SGHKS and CDR2 is YYEKEE in the germline V gene (reference sequence). CDR3 length equals 14 residues. CDR3 DNA sequence: TGTGCCAGCAGCCCCCGGGACAGGGGCTATGGCTACACCTTC. It translates to CASSPRDRGYGYTF.